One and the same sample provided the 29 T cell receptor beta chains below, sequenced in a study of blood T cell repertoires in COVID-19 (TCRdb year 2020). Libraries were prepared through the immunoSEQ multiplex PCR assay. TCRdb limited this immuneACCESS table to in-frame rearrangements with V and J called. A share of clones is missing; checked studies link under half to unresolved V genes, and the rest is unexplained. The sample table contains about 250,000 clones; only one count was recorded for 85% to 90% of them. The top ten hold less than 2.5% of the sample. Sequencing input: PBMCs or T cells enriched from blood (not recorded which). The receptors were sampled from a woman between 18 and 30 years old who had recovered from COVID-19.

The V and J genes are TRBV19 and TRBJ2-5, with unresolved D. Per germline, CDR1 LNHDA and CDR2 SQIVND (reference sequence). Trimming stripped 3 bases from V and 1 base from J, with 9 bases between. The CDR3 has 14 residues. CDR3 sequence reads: CASSIQTSQETQYF. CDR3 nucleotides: TGTGCCAGTAGTATTCAGACAAGCCAAGAGACCCAGTACTTC. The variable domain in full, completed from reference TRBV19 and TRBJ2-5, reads DGGITQSPKYLFRKEGQNVTLSCEQNLNHDAMYWYRQDPGQGLRLIYYSQIVNDFQKGDIAEGYSVSREKKESFPLTVTSAQKNPTAFYLCASSIQTSQETQYFGPGTRLLVL.

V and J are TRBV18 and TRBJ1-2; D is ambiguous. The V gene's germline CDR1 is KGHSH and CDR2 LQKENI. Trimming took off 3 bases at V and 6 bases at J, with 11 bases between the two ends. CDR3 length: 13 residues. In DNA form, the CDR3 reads TGTGCCAGCTCACCTGTGGAGATTCATGGCTACACCTTC. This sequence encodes CASSPVEIHGYTF.

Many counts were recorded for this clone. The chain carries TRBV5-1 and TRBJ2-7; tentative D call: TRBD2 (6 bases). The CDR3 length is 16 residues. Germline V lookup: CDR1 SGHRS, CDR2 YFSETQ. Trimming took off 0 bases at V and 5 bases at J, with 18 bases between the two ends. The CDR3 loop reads CASSLVSGLALDEQYF. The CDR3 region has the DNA TGCGCCAGCAGCTTGGTTTCGGGACTTGCGCTGGACGAGCAGTACTTC.

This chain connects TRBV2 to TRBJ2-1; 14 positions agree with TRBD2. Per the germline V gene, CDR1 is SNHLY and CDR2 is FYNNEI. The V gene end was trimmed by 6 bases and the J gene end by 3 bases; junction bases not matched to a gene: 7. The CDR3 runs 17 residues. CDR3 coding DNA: TGTGCCAGCAGGACGACTAGCGGGGGGGCCAACTACAATGAGCAGTTCTTC. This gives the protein CASRTTSGGANYNEQFF.

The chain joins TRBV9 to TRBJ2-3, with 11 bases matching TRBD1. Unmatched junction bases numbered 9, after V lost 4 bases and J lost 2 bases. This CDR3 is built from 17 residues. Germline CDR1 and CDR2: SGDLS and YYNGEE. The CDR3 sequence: CASSFLGQGAVTDTQYF. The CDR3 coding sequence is TGTGCCAGCAGCTTCTTAGGACAGGGGGCGGTCACAGATACGCAGTATTTT.

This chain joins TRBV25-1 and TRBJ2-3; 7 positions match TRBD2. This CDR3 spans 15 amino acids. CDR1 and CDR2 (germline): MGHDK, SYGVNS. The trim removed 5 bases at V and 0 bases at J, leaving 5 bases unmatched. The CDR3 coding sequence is TGTGCCAGCAGTCGGGGAGGGGAGAGCACAGATACGCAGTATTTT. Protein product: CASSRGGESTDTQYF.

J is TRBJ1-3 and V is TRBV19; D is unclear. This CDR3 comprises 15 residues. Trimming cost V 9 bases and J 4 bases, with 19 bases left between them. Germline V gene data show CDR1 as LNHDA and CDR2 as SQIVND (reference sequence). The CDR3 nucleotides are TGTGCCAGACCCAACAAGCGCGGGTTAGGAAACACCATATATTTT. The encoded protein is CARPNKRGLGNTIYF.

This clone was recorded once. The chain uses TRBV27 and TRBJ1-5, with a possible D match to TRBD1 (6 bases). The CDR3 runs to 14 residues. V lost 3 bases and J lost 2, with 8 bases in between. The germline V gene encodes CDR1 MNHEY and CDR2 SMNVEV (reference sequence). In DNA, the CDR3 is TGTGCCAGCAGTTTCAGGGGTCGCAATCAGCCCCAGCATTTT. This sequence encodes CASSFRGRNQPQHF.

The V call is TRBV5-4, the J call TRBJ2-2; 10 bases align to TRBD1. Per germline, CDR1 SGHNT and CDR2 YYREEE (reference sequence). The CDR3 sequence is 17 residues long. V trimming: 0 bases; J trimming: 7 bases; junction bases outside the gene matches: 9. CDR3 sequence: CASSLGRTGGRGGELFF. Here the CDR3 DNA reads TGTGCCAGCAGCTTGGGCCGGACAGGGGGTCGAGGCGGGGAGCTGTTTTTT.

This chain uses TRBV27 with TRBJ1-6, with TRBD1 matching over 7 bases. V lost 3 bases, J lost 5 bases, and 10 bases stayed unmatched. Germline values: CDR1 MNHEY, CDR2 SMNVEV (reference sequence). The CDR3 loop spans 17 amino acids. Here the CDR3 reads CASSFRQGVRNNSPLHF. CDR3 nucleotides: TGTGCCAGCAGTTTCAGGCAGGGGGTTCGAAATAATTCACCCCTCCACTTT.

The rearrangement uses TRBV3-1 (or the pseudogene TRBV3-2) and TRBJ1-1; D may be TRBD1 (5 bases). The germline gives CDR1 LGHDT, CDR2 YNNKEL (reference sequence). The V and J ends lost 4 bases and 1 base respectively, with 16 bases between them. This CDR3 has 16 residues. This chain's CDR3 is CASSPTSLTENTEAFF. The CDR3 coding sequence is TGTGCCAGCAGCCCGACTAGCTTGACAGAGAACACTGAAGCTTTCTTT.

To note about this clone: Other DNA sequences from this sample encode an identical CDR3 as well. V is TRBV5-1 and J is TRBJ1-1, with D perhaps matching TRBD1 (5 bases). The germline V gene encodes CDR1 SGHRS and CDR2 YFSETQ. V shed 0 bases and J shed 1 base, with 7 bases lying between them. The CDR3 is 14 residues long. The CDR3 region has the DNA TGCGCCAGCAGCTTGGGGGGCACGAACACTGAAGCTTTCTTT. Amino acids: CASSLGGTNTEAFF.

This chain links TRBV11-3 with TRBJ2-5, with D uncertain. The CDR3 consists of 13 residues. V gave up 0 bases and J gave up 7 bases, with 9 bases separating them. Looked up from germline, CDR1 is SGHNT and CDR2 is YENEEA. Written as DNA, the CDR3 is TGTGCCAGCAGCTTAGAGGTTTACGGGACCCAGTACTTC. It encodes CASSLEVYGTQYF. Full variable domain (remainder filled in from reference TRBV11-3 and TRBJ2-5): EAGVVQSPRYKIIEKKQPVAFWCNPISGHNTLYWYLQNLGQGPELLIRYENEEAVDDSQLPKDRFSAERLKGVDSTLKIQPAELGDSAVYLCASSLEVYGTQYFGPGTRLLVL.

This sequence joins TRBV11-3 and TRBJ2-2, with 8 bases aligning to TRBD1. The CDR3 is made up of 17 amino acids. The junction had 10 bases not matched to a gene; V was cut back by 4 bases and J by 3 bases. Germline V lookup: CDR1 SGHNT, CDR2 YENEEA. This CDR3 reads CASSSLPGGLHTGELFF. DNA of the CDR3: TGTGCCAGCAGCTCCCTTCCAGGGGGCTTGCACACCGGGGAGCTGTTTTTT.

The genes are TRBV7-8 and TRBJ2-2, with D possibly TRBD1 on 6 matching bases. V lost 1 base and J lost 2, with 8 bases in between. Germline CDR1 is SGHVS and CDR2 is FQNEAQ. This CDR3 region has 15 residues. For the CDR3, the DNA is TGTGCCAGCAGCTTAGTTGGGGGCAACACCGGGGAGCTGTTTTTT. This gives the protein CASSLVGGNTGELFF.

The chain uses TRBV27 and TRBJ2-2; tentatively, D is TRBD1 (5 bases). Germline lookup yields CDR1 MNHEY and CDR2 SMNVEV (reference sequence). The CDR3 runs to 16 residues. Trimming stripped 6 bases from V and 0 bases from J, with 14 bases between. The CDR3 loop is CASSPLKGANTGELFF. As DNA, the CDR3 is TGTGCCAGCAGCCCCCTCAAAGGGGCGAACACCGGGGAGCTGTTTTTT.

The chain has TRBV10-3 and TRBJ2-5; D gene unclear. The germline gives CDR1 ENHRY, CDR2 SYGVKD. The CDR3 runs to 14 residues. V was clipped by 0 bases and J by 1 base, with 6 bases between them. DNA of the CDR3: TGTGCCATCAGTGAGTCTCTCCTCCAAGAGACCCAGTACTTC. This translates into CAISESLLQETQYF.

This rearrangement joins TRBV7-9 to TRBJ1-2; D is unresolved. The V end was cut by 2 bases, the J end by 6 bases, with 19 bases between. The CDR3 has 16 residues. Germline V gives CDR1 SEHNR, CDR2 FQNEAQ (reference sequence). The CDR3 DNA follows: TGTGCCAGCAGCTTATTTGTGACGGGTCCTCGGGATGGCTACACCTTC. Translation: CASSLFVTGPRDGYTF. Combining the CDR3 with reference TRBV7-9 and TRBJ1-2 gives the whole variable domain DTGVSQNPRHKITKRGQNVTFRCDPISEHNRLYWYRQTLGQGPEFLTYFQNEAQLEKSRLLSDRFSAERPKGSFSTLEIQRTEQGDSAMYLCASSLFVTGPRDGYTFGSGTRLTVV.

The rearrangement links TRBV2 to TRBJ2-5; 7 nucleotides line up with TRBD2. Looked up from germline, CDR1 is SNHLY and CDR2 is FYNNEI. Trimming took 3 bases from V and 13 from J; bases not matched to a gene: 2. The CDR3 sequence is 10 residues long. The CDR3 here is CASSDPGGYF. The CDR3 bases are TGTGCCAGCAGTGACCCGGGGGGGTACTTC.

CDR3: CASSPIRLAGGIFQYNEQFF. DNA for the CDR3: TGTGCCAGCAGCCCAATTCGACTAGCGGGGGGGATTTTTCAATACAATGAGCAGTTCTTC. V usage is TRBV14 and J usage is TRBJ2-1, with 14 bases fitting TRBD2. Trimming removed 4 bases from V and 4 bases from J; junction bases left unmatched: 15. CDR1 is SGHDN and CDR2 is FVKESK in the germline V gene. CDR3 length: 20 residues.

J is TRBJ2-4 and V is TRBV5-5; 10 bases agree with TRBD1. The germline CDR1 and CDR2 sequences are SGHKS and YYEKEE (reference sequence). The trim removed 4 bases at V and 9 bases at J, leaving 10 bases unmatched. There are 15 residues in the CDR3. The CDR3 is CASSLTGTGDAIQYF. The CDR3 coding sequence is TGTGCCAGCAGCCTAACCGGGACAGGGGACGCCATTCAGTACTTC.

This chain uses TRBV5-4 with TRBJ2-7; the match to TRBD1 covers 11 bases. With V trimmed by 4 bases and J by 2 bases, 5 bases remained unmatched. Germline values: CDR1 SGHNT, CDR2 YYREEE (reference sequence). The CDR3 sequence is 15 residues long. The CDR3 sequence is CASSQRTGGPYEQYF. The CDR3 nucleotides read TGTGCCAGCAGCCAGAGGACAGGGGGCCCCTACGAGCAGTACTTC. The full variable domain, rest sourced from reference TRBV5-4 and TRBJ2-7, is ETGVTQSPTHLIKTRGQQVTLRCSSQSGHNTVSWYQQALGQGPQFIFQYYREEENGRGNFPPRFSGLQFPNYSSELNVNALELDDSALYLCASSQRTGGPYEQYFGPGTRLTVT.

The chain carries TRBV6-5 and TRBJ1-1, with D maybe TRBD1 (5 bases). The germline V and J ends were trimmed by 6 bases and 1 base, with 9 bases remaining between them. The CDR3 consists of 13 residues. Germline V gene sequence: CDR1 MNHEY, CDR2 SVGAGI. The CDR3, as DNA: TGTGCCAGCAGCCTCGGACAGAACACTGAAGCTTTCTTT. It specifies CASSLGQNTEAFF.

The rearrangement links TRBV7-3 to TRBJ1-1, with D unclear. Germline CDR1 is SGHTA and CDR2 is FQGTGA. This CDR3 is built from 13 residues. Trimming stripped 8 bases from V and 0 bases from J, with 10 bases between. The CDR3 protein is CASRGSVNTEAFF. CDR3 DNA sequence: TGTGCCAGCCGGGGTTCAGTGAACACTGAAGCTTTCTTT.

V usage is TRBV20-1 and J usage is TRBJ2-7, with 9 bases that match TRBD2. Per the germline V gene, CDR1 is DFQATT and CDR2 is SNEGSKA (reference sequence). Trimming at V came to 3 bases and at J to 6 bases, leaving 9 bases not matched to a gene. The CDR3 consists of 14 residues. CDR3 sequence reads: CSASSSGVLGEQYF. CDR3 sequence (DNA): TGCAGTGCTAGTTCTAGCGGGGTTCTCGGCGAGCAGTACTTC.

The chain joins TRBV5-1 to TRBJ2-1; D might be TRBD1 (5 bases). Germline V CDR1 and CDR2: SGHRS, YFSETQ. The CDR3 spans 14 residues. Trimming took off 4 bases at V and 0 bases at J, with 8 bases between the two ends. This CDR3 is CASSPTVSYNEQFF. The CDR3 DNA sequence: TGCGCCAGCAGCCCGACAGTCTCCTACAATGAGCAGTTCTTC. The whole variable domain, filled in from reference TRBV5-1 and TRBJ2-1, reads KAGVTQTPRYLIKTRGQQVTLSCSPISGHRSVSWYQQTPGQGLQFLFEYFSETQRNKGNFPGRFSGRQFSNSRSEMNVSTLELGDSALYLCASSPTVSYNEQFFGPGTRLTVL.

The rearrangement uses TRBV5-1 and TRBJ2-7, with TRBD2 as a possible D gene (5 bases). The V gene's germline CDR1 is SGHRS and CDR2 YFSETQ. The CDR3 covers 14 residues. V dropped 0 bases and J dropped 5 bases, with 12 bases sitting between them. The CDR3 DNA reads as TGCGCCAGCAGCTTGGCCGGCGGAGGCGACGAGCAGTACTTC. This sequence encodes CASSLAGGGDEQYF.

Written as DNA, the CDR3 is TGTGCCAGCAGCCCCCTAGCGGGGGGATCCTACGAGCAGTACTTC. This translates into CASSPLAGGSYEQYF. The chain combines TRBV5-6 with TRBJ2-7; 11 bases fit TRBD2. V shed 4 bases, J shed 1 base, and the junction held 4 bases outside the gene matches. Germline assignment: CDR1 SGHDT and CDR2 YYEEEE. This CDR3 has 15 residues.

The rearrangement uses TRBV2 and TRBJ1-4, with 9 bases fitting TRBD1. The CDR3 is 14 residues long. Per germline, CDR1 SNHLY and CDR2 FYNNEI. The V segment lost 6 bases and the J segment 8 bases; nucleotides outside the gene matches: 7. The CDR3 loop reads CASSEDRGREKLFF. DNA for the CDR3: TGTGCCAGCAGCGAGGACAGGGGAAGGGAAAAACTGTTTTTT.